These 17 T cell receptor beta chains were all obtained from the same sample, sequenced in a study of early T cells in non-severe SARS-CoV-2 infection. TCRdb independently ran MiXCR on the 5' RACE reads; one entry per CDR3 protein. In the table there are tens of thousands of distinct CDR3 sequences, around 15% of which are singletons. The material sequenced was whole blood. These TCRs come from an adult who was a healthcare worker with PCR-confirmed SARS-CoV-2 infection or an uninfected control (not recorded which).

In this sample, this clonotype turned up a few times. The chain uses TRBV5-4 and TRBJ2-5, with D perhaps matching TRBD2 (6 bases). The CDR3 length is 14 residues. The V gene lost 3 bases and the J gene lost 5 bases, with 14 bases spanning the gap. CDR1 is SGHNT and CDR2 is YYREEE in the germline V gene (reference sequence). In DNA form, the CDR3 reads TGTGCCAGCAGCTCCCCCGCGGGGCGGGAGACCCAGTACTTC. As protein: CASSSPAGRETQYF.

This clonotype showed up just a few times. V and J are TRBV28 and TRBJ2-3; TRBD2 matches 12 bases. This CDR3 region has 15 residues. The V and J ends lost 5 bases and 4 bases, in that order; junction bases with no gene match: 4. Germline-derived CDR1 and CDR2 are MDHEN and SYDVKM. The CDR3 nucleotides are TGTGCCAGCAGTGTAAGACTAGCGGGGGCAGATACGCAGTATTTT. This gives the protein CASSVRLAGADTQYF. Full variable domain (remainder filled in from reference TRBV28 and TRBJ2-3): DVKVTQSSRYLVKRTGEKVFLECVQDMDHENMFWYRQDPGLGLRLIYFSYDVKMKEKGDIPEGYSVSREKKERFSLILESASTNQTSMYLCASSVRLAGADTQYFGPGTRLTVL.

The V and J genes are TRBV6-5 and TRBJ2-2, with D possibly matching TRBD1 (5 bases). The V end lost 2 bases, the J end lost 1 base, and 8 bases lay between the germline ends. CDR1 is MNHEY and CDR2 is SVGAGI in the germline V gene. CDR3 size: 15 residues. As DNA, the CDR3 is TGTGCCAGCAGTTACCTTAGGGGGAACACCGGGGAGCTGTTTTTT. Amino acids: CASSYLRGNTGELFF.

This clonotype appeared many times. Sequence at one end of the junction differs from germline and may be a read error. The rearrangement uses TRBV29-1 and TRBJ1-1; possibly TRBD1 for D (6 bases). From germline, CDR1 is SQVTM and CDR2 ANQGSEA. The CDR3 length is 13 residues. The CDR3 DNA reads TGCAGCGTCGTCACAGGGCTGGGTACTGAAGTTTTCTTT. Translating gives CSVVTGLGTEVFF.

A few counts support this clonotype. J is TRBJ2-3 and V is TRBV29-1; D may be TRBD1 (6 bases). Trimming left V 7 bases short and J 10 bases short, with 15 bases between. This CDR3 is built from 11 residues. The germline gives CDR1 SQVTM, CDR2 ANQGSEA. The CDR3 DNA is TGCAGCGGGACGACAGGAAATGCGCAGTATTTT. Its protein product is CSGTTGNAQYF.

This clonotype has more than one count but fewer than ten. The V call is TRBV27, the J call TRBJ2-1; 8 bases are shared with TRBD2. CDR3 length: 13 residues. The germline V gene has CDR1 MNHEY and CDR2 SMNVEV (reference sequence). V lost 6 bases, J lost 7 bases, and 5 bases stayed unmatched. The chain's CDR3 is CASSGGALNEQFF. CDR3 nucleotides: TGTGCCAGCAGCGGGGGGGCATTGAATGAGCAGTTCTTC.

This chain connects TRBV5-1 to TRBJ2-7; the D is unclear. Germline assignment: CDR1 SGHRS and CDR2 YFSETQ. Trimming left V 0 bases short and J 3 bases short, with 7 bases between. This CDR3 spans 13 amino acids. CDR3: CASSLASGYEQYF. In DNA, the CDR3 is TGCGCCAGCAGCTTGGCGTCGGGCTACGAGCAGTACTTC.

The chain is built from TRBV5-6 and TRBJ1-4; D not certain. Germline-derived CDR1 and CDR2 are SGHDT and YYEEEE. Trimming took off 0 bases at V and 7 bases at J, with 13 bases between the two ends. The CDR3 totals 15 residues. This chain's CDR3 is CASSLEGGRVEKLFF. In DNA, the CDR3 is TGTGCCAGCAGCTTGGAGGGTGGGCGAGTTGAAAAACTGTTTTTT.

This clonotype was observed a few times. The chain has TRBV28 and TRBJ1-5; possibly TRBD1 for D (5 bases). V lost 4 bases and J lost 4, with 14 bases in between. Germline lookup yields CDR1 MDHEN and CDR2 SYDVKM. The CDR3 consists of 15 residues. The CDR3 DNA is TGTGCCAGCAGTTCTCGGGACCTCGGGAATCAGCCCCAGCATTTT. Its translation: CASSSRDLGNQPQHF.

This clonotype was observed a few times. The V and J genes are TRBV6-2 or TRBV6-3 and TRBJ1-1, with unresolved D. V lost 0 bases to trimming and J lost 3 bases, with 8 bases between them. CDR1 is MNHEY, CDR2 SVGEGT, per germline. The CDR3 covers 14 residues. The CDR3 nucleotides read TGTGCCAGCAGTTACTCCCCGGGGTACACTGAAGCTTTCTTT. Translation gives CASSYSPGYTEAFF.

This clonotype showed up just a few times. The J gene is TRBJ1-1, the V gene TRBV28, with D possibly TRBD1 on 5 matching bases. Trimming cost V 5 bases and J 0 bases, with 13 bases left between them. Per the germline V gene, CDR1 is MDHEN and CDR2 is SYDVKM. The CDR3 is 15 residues long. This CDR3 is CASSIYRNLNTEAFF. CDR3 nucleotide sequence: TGTGCCAGCAGTATATACAGGAATCTGAACACTGAAGCTTTCTTT. The variable domain in full, completed from reference TRBV28 and TRBJ1-1, reads DVKVTQSSRYLVKRTGEKVFLECVQDMDHENMFWYRQDPGLGLRLIYFSYDVKMKEKGDIPEGYSVSREKKERFSLILESASTNQTSMYLCASSIYRNLNTEAFFGQGTRLTVV.

This clonotype came up many times. This chain uses TRBV6-2 or TRBV6-3 with TRBJ2-7, with D perhaps TRBD2 (5 bases). The germline V gene encodes CDR1 MNHEY and CDR2 SVGEGT. V shed 2 bases and J shed 10 bases, with 12 bases lying between them. The CDR3 runs to 12 residues. The CDR3 DNA follows: TGTGCCAGCAGTTACGGCCTGGAGGTACAGTACTTC. It is translated as CASSYGLEVQYF.

There are a few counts of this clonotype. The gene calls are TRBV6-5 and TRBJ2-7; D might be TRBD2 (6 bases). CDR1 is MNHEY and CDR2 is SVGAGI in the germline V gene. V gave up 5 bases and J gave up 6 bases, with 11 bases separating them. CDR3 length: 12 residues. The CDR3 sequence is CASSRRGSEQYF. CDR3 sequence (DNA): TGTGCCAGCAGTAGGCGGGGTTCCGAGCAGTACTTC.

The rearrangement links TRBV15 to TRBJ2-3, with 10 bases identical to TRBD2. V trimming: 0 bases; J trimming: 4 bases; junction bases outside the gene matches: 4. CDR1 is LNHNV, CDR2 YYDKDF, per germline (reference sequence). This CDR3 region has 16 residues. The CDR3 loop is CATSREAGGLADTQYF. The DNA for the CDR3 is TGTGCCACCAGCAGAGAAGCGGGGGGGCTTGCAGATACGCAGTATTTT.

This clonotype was observed at least ten times. CDR3 DNA sequence: TGCGCCAGCAGTGAGCGGGACCCTAGCACAGATACGCAGTATTTT. Translating it yields CASSERDPSTDTQYF. This rearrangement joins TRBV10-1 to TRBJ2-3, with D perhaps assigned TRBD1 or TRBD2 (5 bases each). Per the germline V gene, CDR1 is WNHNN and CDR2 is SYGVQD (reference sequence). The CDR3 totals 15 residues. Trimming left V 2 bases short and J 0 bases short, with 9 bases between.

The V and J genes are TRBV10-1 and TRBJ2-1, with TRBD2 matching 13 bases. Trimming at V came to 4 bases and at J to 12 bases, leaving 3 bases not matched to a gene. Germline assignment: CDR1 WNHNN and CDR2 SYGVQD (reference sequence). This CDR3 region has 13 residues. The CDR3 bases are TGCGCCAGCAGTGTGACTAGCGGGGGGATGCAGTTCTTC. It yields the protein CASSVTSGGMQFF.

The table lists this clonotype with many counts. The chain carries TRBV7-9 and TRBJ2-7, with D unresolved. In germline, CDR1 is SEHNR, CDR2 FQNEAQ (reference sequence). Trimming took 2 bases from V and 0 from J, leaving 8 bases between them. The CDR3 is made up of 14 amino acids. The CDR3 region is CASSLQPSSYEQYF. CDR3 nucleotides: TGTGCCAGCAGCTTACAACCGAGCTCCTACGAGCAGTACTTC.